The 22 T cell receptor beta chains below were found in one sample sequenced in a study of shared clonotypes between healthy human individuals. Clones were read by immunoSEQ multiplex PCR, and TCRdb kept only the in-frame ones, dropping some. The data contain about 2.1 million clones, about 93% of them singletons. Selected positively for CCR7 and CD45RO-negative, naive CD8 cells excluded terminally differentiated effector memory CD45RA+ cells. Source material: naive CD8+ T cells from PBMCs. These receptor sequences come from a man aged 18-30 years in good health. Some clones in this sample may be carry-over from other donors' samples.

The CDR3 DNA reads as TGTGCCAGCAGTGGTACTAGGGGGGCCTACGAGCAGTACTTC. Translating gives CASSGTRGAYEQYF. The chain combines TRBV27 with TRBJ2-7, with D possibly called TRBD1 or TRBD2 (6 bases each). From germline, CDR1 is MNHEY and CDR2 SMNVEV (reference sequence). Deletions cut 5 bases from V and 2 bases from J, with 13 bases between. CDR3 length: 14 amino acids.

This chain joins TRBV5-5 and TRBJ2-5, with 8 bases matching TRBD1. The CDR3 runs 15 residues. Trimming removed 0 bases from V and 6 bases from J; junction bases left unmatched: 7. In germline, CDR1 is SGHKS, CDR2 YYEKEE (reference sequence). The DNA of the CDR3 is TGTGCCAGCAGCTTGGTAGGACAGGGTACGCAGACCCAGTACTTC. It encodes CASSLVGQGTQTQYF.

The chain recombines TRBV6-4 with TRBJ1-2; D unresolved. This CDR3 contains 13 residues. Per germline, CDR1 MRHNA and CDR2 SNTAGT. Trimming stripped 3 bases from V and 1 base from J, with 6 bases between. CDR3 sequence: CASSERLNYGYTF. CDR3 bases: TGTGCCAGCAGTGAGCGGCTTAACTATGGCTACACCTTC.

CDR3 region: CASSVTLDTEAFF. The CDR3 DNA sequence: TGTGCCAGCAGTGTTACGTTGGACACTGAAGCTTTCTTT. The chain recombines TRBV6-1 with TRBJ1-1; D gene unclear. This CDR3 comprises 13 residues. With 4 bases removed from V and 3 bases from J, the gap between germline ends came to 9 bases. The germline V gene has CDR1 MNHNS and CDR2 SASEGT.

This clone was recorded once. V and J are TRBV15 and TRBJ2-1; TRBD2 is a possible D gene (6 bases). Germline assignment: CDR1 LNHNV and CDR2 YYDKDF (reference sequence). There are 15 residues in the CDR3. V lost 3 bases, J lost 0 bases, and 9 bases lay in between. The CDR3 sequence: CATSRVSGSYNEQFF. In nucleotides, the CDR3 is TGTGCCACCAGCAGGGTTAGCGGCTCCTACAATGAGCAGTTCTTC.

CDR3 residues: CASRPDRSFYEQYF. The DNA for the CDR3 is TGTGCCAGCAGACCAGACCGATCCTTCTACGAGCAGTACTTC. The chain uses TRBV5-5 and TRBJ2-7; D unresolved. Trimming left V 5 bases short and J 3 bases short, with 15 bases between. The CDR3 has 14 residues. The germline V gene encodes CDR1 SGHKS and CDR2 YYEKEE (reference sequence).

CDR3 protein: CASRPTKVNEQFF. The CDR3 DNA reads as TGTGCCAGCAGGCCCACTAAGGTCAATGAGCAGTTCTTC. J is TRBJ2-1 and V is TRBV2; D not certain. The germline CDR1 and CDR2 sequences are SNHLY and FYNNEI. The CDR3 has 13 amino acids. V gave up 6 bases and J gave up 6 bases, with 12 bases separating them.

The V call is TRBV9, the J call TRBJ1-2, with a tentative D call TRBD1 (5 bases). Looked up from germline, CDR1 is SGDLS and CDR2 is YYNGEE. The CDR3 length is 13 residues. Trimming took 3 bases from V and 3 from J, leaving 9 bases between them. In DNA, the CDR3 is TGTGCCAGCAGCGGAGAGGGGCACTATGGCTACACCTTC. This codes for CASSGEGHYGYTF.

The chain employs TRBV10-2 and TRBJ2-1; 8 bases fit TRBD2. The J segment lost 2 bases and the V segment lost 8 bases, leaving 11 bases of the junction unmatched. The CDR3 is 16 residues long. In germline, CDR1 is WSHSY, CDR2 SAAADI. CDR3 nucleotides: TGCGCCAGCTACTCCGGGACTAGGGGCCCCTACAATGAGCAGTTCTTC. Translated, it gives CASYSGTRGPYNEQFF.

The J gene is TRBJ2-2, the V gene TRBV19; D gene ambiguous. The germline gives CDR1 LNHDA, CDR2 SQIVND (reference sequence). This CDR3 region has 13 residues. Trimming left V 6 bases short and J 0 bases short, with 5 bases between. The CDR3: CASRRSNTGELFF. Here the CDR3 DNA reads TGTGCCAGTAGGCGGTCGAACACCGGGGAGCTGTTTTTT.

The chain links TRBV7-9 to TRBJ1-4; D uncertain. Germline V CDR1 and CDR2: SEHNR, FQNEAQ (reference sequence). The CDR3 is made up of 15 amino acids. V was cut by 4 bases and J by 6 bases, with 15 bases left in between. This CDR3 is CASSSPRVVDEKLFF. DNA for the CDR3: TGTGCCAGCAGCTCCCCGAGGGTGGTTGATGAAAAACTGTTTTTT.

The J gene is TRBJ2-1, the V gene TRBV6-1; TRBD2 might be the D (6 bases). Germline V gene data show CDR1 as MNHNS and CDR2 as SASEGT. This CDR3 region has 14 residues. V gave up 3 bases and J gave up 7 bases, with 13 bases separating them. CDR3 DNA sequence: TGTGCCAGCAGTGACCTAGCGAGACGAAATGAGCAGTTCTTC. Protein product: CASSDLARRNEQFF.

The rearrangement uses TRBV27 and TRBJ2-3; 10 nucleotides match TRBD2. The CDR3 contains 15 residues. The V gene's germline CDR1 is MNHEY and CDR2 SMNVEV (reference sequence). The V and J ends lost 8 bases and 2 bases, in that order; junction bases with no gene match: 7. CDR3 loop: CASCPLAGLTDTQYF. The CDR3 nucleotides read TGTGCCAGCTGTCCACTAGCGGGACTCACAGATACGCAGTATTTT.

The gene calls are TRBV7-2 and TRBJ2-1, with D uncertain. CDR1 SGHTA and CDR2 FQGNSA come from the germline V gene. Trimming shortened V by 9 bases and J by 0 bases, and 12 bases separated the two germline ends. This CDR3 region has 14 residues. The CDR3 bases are TGTGCCAGTTCGGACCGTAGCTCCTACAATGAGCAGTTCTTC. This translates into CASSDRSSYNEQFF.

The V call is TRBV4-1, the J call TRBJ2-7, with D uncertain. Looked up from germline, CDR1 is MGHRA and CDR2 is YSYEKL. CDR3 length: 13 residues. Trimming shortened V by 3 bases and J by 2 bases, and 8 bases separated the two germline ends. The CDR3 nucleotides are TGCGCCAGCAGCCAGGGCCCTACCTACGAGCAGTACTTC. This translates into CASSQGPTYEQYF.

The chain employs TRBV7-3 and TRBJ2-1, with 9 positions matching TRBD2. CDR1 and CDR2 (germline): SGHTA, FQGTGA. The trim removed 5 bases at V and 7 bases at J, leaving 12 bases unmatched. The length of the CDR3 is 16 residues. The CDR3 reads CASSPMVGAGGNEQFF. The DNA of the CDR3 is TGTGCCAGCAGCCCCATGGTTGGGGCGGGAGGGAATGAGCAGTTCTTC.

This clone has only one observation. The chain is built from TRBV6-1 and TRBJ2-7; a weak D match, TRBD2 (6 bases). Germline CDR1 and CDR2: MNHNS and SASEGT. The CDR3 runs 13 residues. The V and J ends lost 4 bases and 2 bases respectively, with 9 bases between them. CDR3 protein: CASSARDPYEQYF. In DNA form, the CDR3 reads TGTGCCAGCAGTGCGCGGGACCCCTACGAGCAGTACTTC.

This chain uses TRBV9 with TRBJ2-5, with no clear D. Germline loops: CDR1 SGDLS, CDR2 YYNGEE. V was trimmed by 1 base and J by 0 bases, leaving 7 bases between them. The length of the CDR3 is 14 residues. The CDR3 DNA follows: TGTGCCAGCAGCGTATTAGGCTACCAAGAGACCCAGTACTTC. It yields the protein CASSVLGYQETQYF.

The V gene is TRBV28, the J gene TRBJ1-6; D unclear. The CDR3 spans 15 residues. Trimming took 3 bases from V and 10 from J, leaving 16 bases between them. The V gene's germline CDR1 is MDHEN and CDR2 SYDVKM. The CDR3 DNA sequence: TGTGCCAGCAGTTTGTTTTCATCCTCGAGGTCACCCCTCCACTTT. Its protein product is CASSLFSSSRSPLHF.

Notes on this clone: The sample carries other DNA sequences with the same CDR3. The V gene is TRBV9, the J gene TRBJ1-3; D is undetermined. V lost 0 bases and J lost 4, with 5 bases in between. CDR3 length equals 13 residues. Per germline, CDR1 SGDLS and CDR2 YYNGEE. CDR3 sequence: CASSVGNGNTIYF. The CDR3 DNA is TGTGCCAGCAGCGTAGGTAACGGAAACACCATATATTTT.

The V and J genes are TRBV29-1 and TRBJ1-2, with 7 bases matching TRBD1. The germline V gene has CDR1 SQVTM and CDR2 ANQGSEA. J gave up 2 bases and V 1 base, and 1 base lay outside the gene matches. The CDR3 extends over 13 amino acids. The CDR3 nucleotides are TGCAGCGTTGAAGCCAGGGGGAACTATGGCTACACCTTC. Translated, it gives CSVEARGNYGYTF.

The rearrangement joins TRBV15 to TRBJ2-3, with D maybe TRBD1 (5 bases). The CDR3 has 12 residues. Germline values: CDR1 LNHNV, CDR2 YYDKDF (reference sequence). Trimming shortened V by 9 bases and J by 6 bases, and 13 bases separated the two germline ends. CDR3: CATQDRADTQYF. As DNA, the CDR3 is TGTGCCACACAGGACCGGGCGGATACGCAGTATTTT.